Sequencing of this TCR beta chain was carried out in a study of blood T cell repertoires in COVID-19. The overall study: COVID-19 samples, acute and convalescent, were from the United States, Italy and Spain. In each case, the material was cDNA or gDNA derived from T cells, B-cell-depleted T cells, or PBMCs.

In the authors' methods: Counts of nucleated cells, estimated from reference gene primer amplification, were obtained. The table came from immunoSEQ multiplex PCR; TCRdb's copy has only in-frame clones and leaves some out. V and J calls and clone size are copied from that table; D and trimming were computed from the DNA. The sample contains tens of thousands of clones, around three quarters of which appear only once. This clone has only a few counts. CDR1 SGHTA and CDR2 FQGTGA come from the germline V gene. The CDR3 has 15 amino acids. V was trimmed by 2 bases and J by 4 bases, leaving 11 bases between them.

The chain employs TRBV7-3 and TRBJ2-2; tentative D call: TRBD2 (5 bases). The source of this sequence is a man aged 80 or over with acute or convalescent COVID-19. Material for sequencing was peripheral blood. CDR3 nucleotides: TGTGCCAGCAGCTTACAAGGACTTCCCACCGGGGAGCTGTTTTTT. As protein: CASSLQGLPTGELFF.